These 26 T cell receptor beta chains originate from one sample sequenced in a study of human T cells and chemical hapten exposure. Time point described: pre-sensitization, week 0. The sample's treatment: therapeutic diphenylcyclopropenone sensitization with weekly scalp DPC. One entry per CDR3 protein, called by TCRdb with MiXCR from the RACE reads. The sample consists of more than 300,000 distinct CDR3 sequences, 4.5% to 7% of them appearing once. Material: whole blood, obtained in connection with sensitization to the hapten diphenylcyclopropenone (DPC). Receptors originate from a woman younger than 30 with alopecia areata. Some clones in this sample may be carry-over from other donors' samples.

Worth noting for this clonotype: At one boundary the junction diverges from the germline segment, which might be a read error. The rearrangement links TRBV12-3 or TRBV12-4 to TRBJ1-2; possibly TRBD1 for D (5 bases). The CDR3 has 15 residues. CDR3: CAISTGTLSGNGYTF. The CDR3 nucleotides are TGTGCCATCAGTACCGGGACCCTGTCGGGGAATGGCTACACCTTC.

This clonotype appeared many times. The genes are TRBV7-9 and TRBJ1-3; D is undetermined. The CDR3 spans 14 residues. CDR1 is SEHNR and CDR2 is FQNEAQ in the germline V gene (reference sequence). Trimming took off 5 bases at V and 4 bases at J, with 12 bases between the two ends. The CDR3 DNA sequence: TGTGCCAGCAGCCCGAGCGAGGGAGGAAACACCATATATTTT. Encoded protein: CASSPSEGGNTIYF.

This clonotype was recorded at least ten times. This chain connects TRBV10-3 to TRBJ1-2, with 7 bases fitting TRBD1. CDR3 length: 15 residues. After removal of 6 bases from V and 5 bases from J, the junction contained 12 bases not matched to a gene. The V gene's germline CDR1 is ENHRY and CDR2 SYGVKD. The CDR3 sequence is CAIRAGTVGSYGYTF. CDR3 DNA: TGTGCCATCAGGGCCGGGACAGTTGGATCTTATGGCTACACCTTC.

The chain joins TRBV2 to TRBJ1-5, with a possible D match to TRBD1 (5 bases). V was cut by 5 bases and J by 0 bases, with 20 bases left in between. Germline V gene data show CDR1 as SNHLY and CDR2 as FYNNEI. CDR3 length: 18 residues. CDR3 sequence: CASSRGLMSDYSNQPQHF. DNA of the CDR3: TGTGCCAGCAGTCGGGGACTGATGTCTGACTATAGCAATCAGCCCCAGCATTTT.

Only a few counts were recorded for this clonotype. In DNA, the CDR3 is TGCAGCGTTCAGACAACGAACACCGGGGAGCTGTTTTTT. Translated, it gives CSVQTTNTGELFF. J is TRBJ2-2 and V is TRBV29-1; D remains ambiguous. The length of the CDR3 is 13 residues. Trimming cost V 5 bases and J 0 bases, with 7 bases left between them. From germline, CDR1 is SQVTM and CDR2 ANQGSEA.

This clonotype was observed many times. The CDR3 region has the DNA TGTGCCAGCAGCTTACGACAGGACACAGATACGCAGTATTTT. Its protein product is CASSLRQDTDTQYF. The gene calls are TRBV7-2 and TRBJ2-3; weak D call: TRBD1 (6 bases). Germline lookup yields CDR1 SGHTA and CDR2 FQGNSA. This CDR3 comprises 14 residues. Trimming pared 2 bases from V and 2 bases from J, leaving 8 bases between.

The CDR3: CASGSPGQGVYEQFF. CDR3 bases: TGTGCCAGCGGGTCCCCGGGACAGGGAGTCTATGAGCAGTTCTTC. The chain is built from TRBV6-5 and TRBJ2-1; 9 bases map to TRBD1. J lost 8 bases, V lost 8 bases, and 13 bases had no gene match. Germline CDR1 MNHEY, CDR2 SVGAGI. CDR3 length: 15 amino acids.

This clonotype has just a few counts. This sequence joins TRBV6-5 and TRBJ1-1; 7 bases align to TRBD1. Germline V gene sequence: CDR1 MNHEY, CDR2 SVGAGI. This CDR3 comprises 14 residues. After removal of 2 bases from V and 1 base from J, the junction contained 1 base not matched to a gene. CDR3 DNA: TGTGCCAGCAGTTACGGGACAGCGAACACTGAAGCTTTCTTT. Amino acid sequence: CASSYGTANTEAFF.

This rearrangement joins TRBV5-4 to TRBJ1-1, with 8 bases fitting TRBD1. Unmatched junction bases numbered 7, after V lost 3 bases and J lost 6 bases. The V gene's germline CDR1 is SGHNT and CDR2 YYREEE (reference sequence). The CDR3 extends over 14 amino acids. The CDR3 DNA reads TGTGCCAGCAGCTCCCGGGACAGGCCATCTGAAGCTTTCTTT. It specifies CASSSRDRPSEAFF.

This clonotype has only a few counts. CDR3 in DNA: TGTGCCAGCAGCCGCGCGGGGGTTCGGGGAGATACGCAGTATTTT. Protein: CASSRAGVRGDTQYF. This rearrangement joins TRBV7-2 to TRBJ2-3, with TRBD2 identical over 7 bases. The CDR3 runs to 15 residues. In germline, CDR1 is SGHTA, CDR2 FQGNSA. V shed 5 bases, J shed 5 bases, and the junction held 10 bases outside the gene matches.

This clonotype was detected only a few times. The chain combines TRBV7-9 with TRBJ2-7; 7 bases line up with TRBD1. J was trimmed by 5 bases and V by 5 bases; bases with no gene match: 6. This CDR3 region has 13 residues. The germline gives CDR1 SEHNR, CDR2 FQNEAQ (reference sequence). CDR3 sequence reads: CASSLDREDEQYF. CDR3 coding DNA: TGTGCCAGCAGCCTCGACAGGGAAGACGAGCAGTACTTC.

The chain links TRBV5-4 to TRBJ2-7; D may be TRBD1 or TRBD2 (6 bases each). V was shortened by 3 bases and J by 5 bases, with 9 bases between the two germline ends. CDR1 and CDR2 from the germline V gene are SGHNT and YYREEE (reference sequence). The CDR3 contains 12 residues. DNA for the CDR3: TGTGCCAGCAGCTCGGGGGCTCACGAGCAGTACTTC. It encodes CASSSGAHEQYF.

In this sample, this clonotype turned up a few times. The genes are TRBV29-1 and TRBJ1-1; tentative D call: TRBD1 (6 bases). The CDR3 runs 12 residues. Trimming left V 3 bases short and J 11 bases short, with 16 bases between. Per germline, CDR1 SQVTM and CDR2 ANQGSEA. The CDR3 protein is CSVEGRGVGAFF. CDR3 nucleotides: TGCAGCGTTGAGGGCAGGGGAGTAGGGGCTTTCTTT.

At least ten counts were recorded for this clonotype. The V call is TRBV7-2, the J call TRBJ2-3, with a weak D call TRBD2 (6 bases). Trimming shortened V by 2 bases and J by 2 bases, and 11 bases separated the two germline ends. Germline V gives CDR1 SGHTA, CDR2 FQGNSA. The CDR3 is 15 amino acids. CDR3 sequence reads: CASSLSASVTDTQYF. The CDR3 bases are TGTGCCAGCAGCTTATCCGCTAGCGTCACAGATACGCAGTATTTT.

This clonotype was picked up a small number of times. The chain is built from TRBV28 and TRBJ1-1; D may be TRBD1 (6 bases). The CDR3 runs 15 residues. Germline-derived CDR1 and CDR2 are MDHEN and SYDVKM. V dropped 0 bases and J dropped 1 base, with 9 bases sitting between them. The CDR3 region is CASSLWGGQNTEAFF. CDR3 coding DNA: TGTGCCAGCAGTTTATGGGGGGGCCAGAACACTGAAGCTTTCTTT.

This clonotype has a handful of counts. The rearrangement joins TRBV10-3 to TRBJ2-1; 8 bases are shared with TRBD2. The V gene's germline CDR1 is ENHRY and CDR2 SYGVKD. The V segment lost 1 base and the J segment 5 bases; nucleotides outside the gene matches: 13. The CDR3 consists of 18 residues. CDR3 sequence (DNA): TGTGCCATCAGTGAGTTAAAAGGCGGGGGGCCGGGAAACAATGAGCAGTTCTTC. Residues: CAISELKGGGPGNNEQFF.

This clonotype was picked up a small number of times. The chain employs TRBV6-1 and TRBJ2-1; D may match TRBD1 or TRBD2 (5 bases each). The V end was cut by 2 bases, the J end by 7 bases, with 15 bases between. Germline lookup yields CDR1 MNHNS and CDR2 SASEGT. This CDR3 region has 15 residues. The CDR3 nucleotides are TGTGCCAGCAGTGAAAGAGAGGGGATTTTAAATGAGCAGTTCTTC. Its translation: CASSEREGILNEQFF.

This clonotype was picked up many times. The chain links TRBV6-5 to TRBJ2-7; D gene unclear. Trimming cost V 5 bases and J 4 bases, with 12 bases left between them. Looked up from germline, CDR1 is MNHEY and CDR2 is SVGAGI. The CDR3 covers 13 residues. The CDR3 is CASSRTKGYEQYF. The CDR3 DNA reads TGTGCCAGCAGTCGAACAAAGGGTTACGAGCAGTACTTC.

This clonotype was observed a handful of times. J is TRBJ2-3 and V is TRBV7-2, with TRBD2 matching 7 bases. The CDR3 spans 16 residues. V gave up 5 bases and J gave up 0 bases; unmatched junction bases: 8. Germline CDR1 and CDR2: SGHTA and FQGNSA. For the CDR3, the DNA is TGTGCCAGCAGCGTCACTAGCGCCTCTAGCACAGATACGCAGTATTTT. This codes for CASSVTSASSTDTQYF.

In this sample, this clonotype turned up a few times. V gene TRBV28 combines with J gene TRBJ2-3; D is unclear. Per germline, CDR1 MDHEN and CDR2 SYDVKM. V was shortened by 6 bases and J by 7 bases, with 11 bases between the two germline ends. The CDR3 sequence is 12 residues long. CDR3 region: CASRPSVHTQYF. As DNA, the CDR3 is TGTGCCAGCAGGCCCTCGGTGCATACGCAGTATTTT.

The chain has TRBV5-1 and TRBJ1-6, with 8 bases fitting TRBD1. The CDR3 covers 17 residues. V shed 4 bases and J 6 bases; nucleotides not matched to a gene: 12. Germline assignment: CDR1 SGHRS and CDR2 YFSETQ. The CDR3 spells CASSRNDPDRVNSPLHF. The DNA of the CDR3 is TGCGCCAGCAGCCGCAACGATCCGGACAGGGTTAATTCACCCCTCCACTTT. Supplemented by reference TRBV5-1 and TRBJ1-6, the full variable domain reads KAGVTQTPRYLIKTRGQQVTLSCSPISGHRSVSWYQQTPGQGLQFLFEYFSETQRNKGNFPGRFSGRQFSNSRSEMNVSTLELGDSALYLCASSRNDPDRVNSPLHFGNGTRLTVT.

This clonotype was detected ten times or more. This chain uses TRBV28 with TRBJ2-2; 7 positions match TRBD2. This CDR3 is built from 16 residues. Germline V gene lookup returns CDR1 MDHEN and CDR2 SYDVKM. V gave up 7 bases and J gave up 1 base; unmatched junction bases: 9. CDR3 in amino acids: CASIRLAAMNTGELFF. The CDR3 DNA sequence: TGTGCCAGCATTCGGCTAGCGGCGATGAACACCGGGGAGCTGTTTTTT.

This clonotype was detected many times. J is TRBJ1-1 and V is TRBV5-1; 12 nucleotides agree with TRBD1. The CDR3 sequence is 14 residues long. The trim removed 1 base at V and 14 bases at J, leaving 9 bases unmatched. CDR1 and CDR2 (germline): SGHRS, YFSETQ. This CDR3 is CASSLSRDRGRTFF. Here the CDR3 DNA reads TGCGCCAGCAGCTTGAGCCGGGACAGGGGGCGTACCTTCTTT.

This clonotype was found many times. This chain links TRBV18 with TRBJ2-3; no reliable D call. The V and J ends lost 3 bases and 4 bases respectively, with 20 bases between them. Germline CDR1 is KGHSH and CDR2 is LQKENI. The CDR3 is 17 residues long. The DNA for the CDR3 is TGTGCCAGCTCACCTGCATCGGACGCCCGGGCCCCAGATACGCAGTATTTT. Residues: CASSPASDARAPDTQYF.

This clonotype was picked up many times. The chain combines TRBV5-5 with TRBJ2-7; D is unresolved. CDR3 length equals 14 residues. Germline V gives CDR1 SGHKS, CDR2 YYEKEE (reference sequence). V dropped 1 base and J dropped 0 bases, with 8 bases sitting between them. The CDR3 nucleotides are TGTGCCAGCAGCTTGCGTCCGACCTCCTACGAGCAGTACTTC. Translating it yields CASSLRPTSYEQYF.

This clonotype has at least ten counts. The V and J genes are TRBV7-6 and TRBJ1-2; no firm D call. Per germline, CDR1 SGHVS and CDR2 FNYEAQ. The germline V and J ends were trimmed by 5 bases and 3 bases, with 10 bases remaining between them. The CDR3 is 13 residues long. The CDR3 sequence: CASSVGPYYGYTF. Here the CDR3 DNA reads TGTGCCAGCAGCGTCGGACCGTACTATGGCTACACCTTC. Full variable domain (outside the CDR3, taken from reference TRBV7-6 and TRBJ1-2): GAGVSQSPRYKVTKRGQDVALRCDPISGHVSLYWYRQALGQGPEFLTYFNYEAQQDKSGLPNDRFSAERPEGSISTLTIQRTEQRDSAMYRCASSVGPYYGYTFGSGTRLTVV.